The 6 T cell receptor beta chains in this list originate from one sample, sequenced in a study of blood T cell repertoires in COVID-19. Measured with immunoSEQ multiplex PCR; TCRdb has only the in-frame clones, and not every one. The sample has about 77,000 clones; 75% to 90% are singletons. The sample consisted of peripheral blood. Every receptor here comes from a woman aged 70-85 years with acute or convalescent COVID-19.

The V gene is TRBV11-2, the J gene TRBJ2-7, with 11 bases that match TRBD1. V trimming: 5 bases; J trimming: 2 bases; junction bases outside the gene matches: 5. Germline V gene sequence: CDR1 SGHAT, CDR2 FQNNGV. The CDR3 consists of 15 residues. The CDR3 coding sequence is TGTGCCAGCAGCCGGGGACAGGGGGGAGCCTACGAGCAGTACTTC. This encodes CASSRGQGGAYEQYF.

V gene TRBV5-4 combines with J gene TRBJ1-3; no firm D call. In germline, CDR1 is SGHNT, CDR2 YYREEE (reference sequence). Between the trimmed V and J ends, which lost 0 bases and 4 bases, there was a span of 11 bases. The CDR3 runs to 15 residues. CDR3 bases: TGTGCCAGCAGCTTGGGACCTTCAGCGGGAAACACCATATATTTT. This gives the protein CASSLGPSAGNTIYF.

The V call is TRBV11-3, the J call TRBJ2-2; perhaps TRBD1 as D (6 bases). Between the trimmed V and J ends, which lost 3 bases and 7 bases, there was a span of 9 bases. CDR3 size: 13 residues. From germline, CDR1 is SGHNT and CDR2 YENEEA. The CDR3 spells CASSLTGVGELFF. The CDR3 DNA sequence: TGTGCCAGCAGCTTGACAGGTGTCGGGGAGCTGTTTTTT.

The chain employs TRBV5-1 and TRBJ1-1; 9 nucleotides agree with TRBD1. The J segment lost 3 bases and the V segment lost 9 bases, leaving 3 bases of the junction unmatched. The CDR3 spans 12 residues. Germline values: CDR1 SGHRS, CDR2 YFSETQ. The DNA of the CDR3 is TGCGCCACCCGACAGGGGGACACTGAAGCTTTCTTT. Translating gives CATRQGDTEAFF.

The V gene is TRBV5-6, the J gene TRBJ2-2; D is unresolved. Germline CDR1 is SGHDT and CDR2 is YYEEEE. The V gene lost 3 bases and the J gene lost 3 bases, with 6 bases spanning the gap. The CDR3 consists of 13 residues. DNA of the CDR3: TGTGCCAGCAGCTGGCAGGACACCGGGGAGCTGTTTTTT. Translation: CASSWQDTGELFF.

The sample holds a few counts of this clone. The DNA for the CDR3 is TGTGCCAGCAGCATCCAAACGACAGGTCTTGGAGGCTACACCTTC. It translates to CASSIQTTGLGGYTF. This sequence joins TRBV7-9 and TRBJ1-2, with D maybe TRBD1 (6 bases). This CDR3 region has 15 residues. With 5 bases removed from V and 8 bases from J, the gap between germline ends came to 21 bases. From germline, CDR1 is SEHNR and CDR2 FQNEAQ (reference sequence). Based on the CDR3 plus reference TRBV7-9 and TRBJ1-2, the full variable domain is DTGVSQNPRHKITKRGQNVTFRCDPISEHNRLYWYRQTLGQGPEFLTYFQNEAQLEKSRLLSDRFSAERPKGSFSTLEIQRTEQGDSAMYLCASSIQTTGLGGYTFGSGTRLTVV.